This T cell receptor (beta chain) is drawn from a study of blood T cell repertoires in COVID-19. Some clones are missing from TCRdb's copy, which holds only in-frame ones; the method was immunoSEQ multiplex PCR. Of about 67,000 clones listed, approximately 79% were seen once; the top ten hold around 5.9%. The J segment lost 4 bases and the V segment lost 5 bases, leaving 6 bases of the junction unmatched. Germline lookup yields CDR1 SGHAT and CDR2 FQNNGV. The length of the CDR3 is 14 residues. Sequenced input: peripheral blood. The J gene is TRBJ2-5, the V gene TRBV11-2, with 8 bases identical to TRBD1. The clonotype originates from a woman aged 60-75 years with acute or convalescent COVID-19. The CDR3 loop reads CASSALDRGETQYF. For the CDR3, the DNA is TGTGCCAGCAGCGCTCTCGACAGGGGAGAGACCCAGTACTTC.